This TCR beta chain was documented in a study of T cells in Graves' hyperthyroidism and ophthalmopathy. Uncontrolled infection, other autoimmune disease, pregnancy or lactation barred patients from enrollment. TCR beta CDR3 sequences were amplified from RNA transcripts. TCR CDR3 underwent first-round RT-PCR with the HTBI primer set. TCRdb called the multiplex PCR reads again in MiXCR, with one record for every CDR3 protein. The sample shows under 400,000 distinct CDR3 sequences, 16% of them seen only once. There are many counts of this clonotype. Antigen unknown. The ends were cut back, 6 bases at V and 4 bases at J, with 11 bases in the middle. This CDR3 is built from 13 residues. Germline V gene sequence: CDR1 MNHEY, CDR2 SMNVEV (reference sequence). Overall study results and limits: Among clonotypes expanded in thyroid above 0.001, most were also found in blood.

The sequenced sample consisted of blood. This sequence originates from a man aged 25-40 years with Graves' hyperthyroidism. The chain carries TRBV27 and TRBJ2-3; no clear D gene. CDR3 loop: CASRPLEADTQYF. The DNA of the CDR3 is TGTGCCAGCAGGCCTCTAGAGGCAGATACGCAGTATTTT.